Each of the 8 T cell receptor beta chains below was sequenced from the same sample in a study of T-cell reconstitution after alpha-beta-depleted transplantation in children. Construction of the TCRbeta library involved unique molecular identifiers. Each CDR3 protein gets one entry after TCRdb re-called the PCR reads with MiXCR. The table has around 670,000 distinct CDR3 sequences, about an eighth seen once. The sample here was PBMCs, taken before TCRalphabeta/CD19-depleted stem cell transplant. The receptor source for this set is a girl aged 2 to 10 with congenital amegakaryocytic thrombocytopenia, due to receive a stem cell transplant.

This chain connects TRBV12-3 or TRBV12-4 to TRBJ1-1; 9 bases match TRBD1. J gave up 0 bases and V 7 bases, and 9 bases lay outside the gene matches. The CDR3 totals 16 residues. In nucleotides, the CDR3 is TGTGCCAGCATTACCGGGACAGGGCCCATGAACACTGAAGCTTTCTTT. It encodes CASITGTGPMNTEAFF.

This clonotype has more than one count but fewer than ten. The chain recombines TRBV12-3 or TRBV12-4 with TRBJ2-1; 9 bases match TRBD2. The V segment lost 5 bases and the J segment 8 bases; nucleotides outside the gene matches: 10. The CDR3 length is 15 residues. DNA for the CDR3: TGTGCCAGCAGTCCCGGCGGGAGGGGTGGCGATGAGCAGTTCTTC. The encoded protein is CASSPGGRGGDEQFF.

The rearrangement links TRBV7-2 to TRBJ2-3, with 7 bases lining up with TRBD2. From germline, CDR1 is SGHTA and CDR2 FQGNSA. Trimming cost V 0 bases and J 5 bases; bases outside gene matches: 8. This CDR3 is built from 16 residues. CDR3 coding DNA: TGTGCCAGCAGCTTAGCGCTACGGGAGGTCCTAGATACGCAGTATTTT. The encoded protein is CASSLALREVLDTQYF.

This chain joins TRBV3-1 and TRBJ1-1, with D perhaps matching TRBD1 (5 bases). Germline V gene data show CDR1 as LGHDT and CDR2 as YNNKEL (reference sequence). This CDR3 has 17 amino acids. Trimming stripped 4 bases from V and 5 bases from J, with 23 bases between. CDR3: CASSPSGGTPRGTEAFF. CDR3 coding DNA: TGTGCCAGCAGCCCATCCGGGGGGACCCCTAGAGGGACTGAAGCTTTCTTT.

The table lists this clonotype with many counts. V and J are TRBV12-3 or TRBV12-4 and TRBJ1-4, with D maybe TRBD1 (5 bases). Deletions cut 3 bases from V and 0 bases from J, with 8 bases between. This CDR3 comprises 15 residues. CDR3 bases: TGTGCCAGCAGTTTGACAGTTGCAACTAATGAAAAACTGTTTTTT. It specifies CASSLTVATNEKLFF.

This clonotype has at least ten counts. The CDR3 DNA follows: TGTGCCAGCACCACCGACAGGGATGATTCACCCCTCCACTTT. This codes for CASTTDRDDSPLHF. The genes are TRBV27 and TRBJ1-6; 7 nucleotides match TRBD1. Germline values: CDR1 MNHEY, CDR2 SMNVEV (reference sequence). Trimming cost V 7 bases and J 8 bases; bases outside gene matches: 8. The CDR3 has 14 amino acids.

V is TRBV29-1 and J is TRBJ1-1; the match to TRBD1 covers 9 bases. Germline V lookup: CDR1 SQVTM, CDR2 ANQGSEA. Germline trimming cut 6 bases from V and 4 bases from J; bases unmatched to any gene: 9. CDR3 length equals 14 residues. Here the CDR3 DNA reads TGCAGCGTAGAGAGGACAGGGGTAGGCACTGAAGCTTTCTTT. Translated: CSVERTGVGTEAFF.

This clonotype has at least ten counts. The V and J genes are TRBV6-1 and TRBJ1-4; TRBD1 is a possible D gene (6 bases). Germline V lookup: CDR1 MNHNS, CDR2 SASEGT. V was cut by 6 bases and J by 8 bases, with 22 bases left in between. CDR3 length: 16 amino acids. Here the CDR3 reads CASRAEPTGLVEKLFF. CDR3 DNA: TGTGCCAGCAGGGCAGAACCGACAGGCCTTGTAGAAAAACTGTTTTTT.